The T cell receptor (beta chain) under discussion was sequenced for a study of T cell responses to AZD1222 COVID-19 vaccine. For the study at large: It was second doses at about 4 or about 12 weeks that were pooled.

Using immunoSEQ multiplex PCR, the repertoire was profiled, and TCRdb retains in-frame clones only, with some absent. The data show about 150,000 clones, roughly 85% seen once. CDR1 is SNHLY, CDR2 FYNNEI, per germline. V was cut by 7 bases and J by 5 bases, with 14 bases left in between. The CDR3 covers 13 residues. Study results and limitations: The donors showed a predominance of white British ancestry and of females, with possible underestimation of clonal diversity. Baseline seropositivity occurred in only a handful of AZD1222 recipients. An increase in Spike-specific TCR breadth and depth was observed after two AZD1222 doses.

A word on this clone: Its antigen is currently unknown.

This rearrangement joins TRBV2 to TRBJ1-1; D gene uncertain. The sequencing used peripheral blood, collected on day 0 of AZD1222 vaccination. The TCR sequence derives from an adult in good health. The CDR3 DNA follows: TGTGCCAGCACTCAGGAGGGCGGGACTGAAGCTTTCTTT. Its protein is CASTQEGGTEAFF.